This T cell receptor beta chain was retrieved from a study of cytomegalovirus exposure and HLA in healthy donors (TCRdb year 2017). Notes on the research overall: The 500 to 700 repertoires of the first cohort and the 120 validation repertoires were produced on the same platform, according to a later analysis. The study aimed to test whether cataloging public T cell receptors could reveal signatures of past pathogen exposure. Besides the first cohort of roughly 640 subjects, a separate validation cohort made up of over a hundred different subjects was used. The study combined high-throughput TCR immunosequencing, statistical association of individual TCRs with disease status, and machine learning to predict cytomegalovirus infection status. On the study overall, not on this receptor specifically: Of the cluster scores, roughly 95% were above 0 in a later analysis, which found that TCRs clustered in the first cohort also tended to co-occur in the 120 validation repertoires. A few of the identified cytomegalovirus-associated TCR beta chains were confirmed in vitro to be specific for cytomegalovirus antigens. The classifier was reported to diagnose cytomegalovirus status with high specificity and sensitivity in both the original and validation cohorts. In the study, roughly 160 TCR beta chains were listed as associated with cytomegalovirus. Most TCR sequences were seen in very few donors, while some public TCRs were found in many individuals. A later analysis had no HLA typing for the validation cohort, so co-occurrence there was scored across all 120 repertoires. According to the authors, the approach could potentially be generalized to other disease states and immunological phenotypes.

Its CDR3 holds 14 amino acids, cysteine through phenylalanine. Only the CDR3 DNA stays, 42 bases, in frame from base 1. As encoded in the germline V gene (reference sequence), CDR1 is GTSNPN while CDR2 is SVGIG. V and J are truncated by 2 bases and 6 bases respectively, leaving an intervening sequence of 17 bases. The library was generated by the immunoSEQ multiplex PCR assay. On the authors' methods: A statistical classification framework was developed to diagnose cytomegalovirus status using the catalog of TCR beta chain sequences. Not all clones reach the TCRdb copy of this immuneACCESS table, which keeps in-frame sequences only. Checked studies attribute under half of the gap to unresolved V genes and leave the rest unexplained. The V and J calls and clone size are taken from that table; D and trimming were inferred from the DNA. The sample yields tens of thousands of clones; roughly nine tenths were counted once. Of the sample, 7.5% to 10% is held by the ten largest clones.

Turning to this clone: The antigen it recognizes is unknown. No base quality values were provided; no much bigger clone lies one nucleotide off.

Donors formed part of the validation cohort, which comprised approximately 130 subjects and was distinct from the first cohort of several hundred subjects. The rearrangement combines TRBV30 with TRBJ2-7; a confident D gene designation cannot be given. This TCR was sampled from a woman under 30 in good health and CMV-seropositive. The sequenced material came from PBMCs. For the CDR3, the sequence is CAWSLRFPTTEQYF. The DNA sequence is TGTGCCTGGAGTTTGAGGTTTCCCACTACCGAGCAGTACTTC.